The clone carrying this T cell receptor (beta chain) occurred once. This sample is drawn from a study of blood T cell repertoires in COVID-19. The overall study: Whether acute or convalescent, the COVID-19 samples came from the United States, Italy and Spain.

Patients from Seattle were sampled longitudinally, starting during active infection. Germline V lookup: CDR1 SGHRS, CDR2 YFSETQ. Trimming cost V 0 bases and J 1 base; bases outside gene matches: 6. The CDR3 has 17 residues. The table came from immunoSEQ multiplex PCR; TCRdb's copy has only in-frame clones and leaves some out. The sample consists of approximately 480,000 clones, about 91% of them appearing once. Material for sequencing was peripheral blood. This sequence was found in a man between 18 and 29 years old with COVID-19, enrolled during active disease. The chain links TRBV5-1 to TRBJ2-1, with 8 bases that match TRBD2. CDR3 protein: CASSLAPAGVSYNEQFF. CDR3 bases: TGCGCCAGCAGCTTGGCTCCAGCGGGGGTGTCCTACAATGAGCAGTTCTTC.